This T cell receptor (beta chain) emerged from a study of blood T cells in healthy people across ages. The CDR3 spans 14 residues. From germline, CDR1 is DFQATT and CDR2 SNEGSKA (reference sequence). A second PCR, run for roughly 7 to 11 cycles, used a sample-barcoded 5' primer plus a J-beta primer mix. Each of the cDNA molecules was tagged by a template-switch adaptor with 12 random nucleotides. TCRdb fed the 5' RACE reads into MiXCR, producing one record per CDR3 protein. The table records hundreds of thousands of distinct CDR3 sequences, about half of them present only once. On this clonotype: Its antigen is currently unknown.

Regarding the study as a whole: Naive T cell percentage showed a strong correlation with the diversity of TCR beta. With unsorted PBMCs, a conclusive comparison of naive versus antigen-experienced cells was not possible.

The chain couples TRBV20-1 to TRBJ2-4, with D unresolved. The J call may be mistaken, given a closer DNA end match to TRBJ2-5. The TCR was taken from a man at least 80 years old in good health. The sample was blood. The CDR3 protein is CSASPTSPLGTQYF. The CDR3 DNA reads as TGCAGTGCTAGCCCTACCTCCCCTTTGGGGACCCAGTACTTC.